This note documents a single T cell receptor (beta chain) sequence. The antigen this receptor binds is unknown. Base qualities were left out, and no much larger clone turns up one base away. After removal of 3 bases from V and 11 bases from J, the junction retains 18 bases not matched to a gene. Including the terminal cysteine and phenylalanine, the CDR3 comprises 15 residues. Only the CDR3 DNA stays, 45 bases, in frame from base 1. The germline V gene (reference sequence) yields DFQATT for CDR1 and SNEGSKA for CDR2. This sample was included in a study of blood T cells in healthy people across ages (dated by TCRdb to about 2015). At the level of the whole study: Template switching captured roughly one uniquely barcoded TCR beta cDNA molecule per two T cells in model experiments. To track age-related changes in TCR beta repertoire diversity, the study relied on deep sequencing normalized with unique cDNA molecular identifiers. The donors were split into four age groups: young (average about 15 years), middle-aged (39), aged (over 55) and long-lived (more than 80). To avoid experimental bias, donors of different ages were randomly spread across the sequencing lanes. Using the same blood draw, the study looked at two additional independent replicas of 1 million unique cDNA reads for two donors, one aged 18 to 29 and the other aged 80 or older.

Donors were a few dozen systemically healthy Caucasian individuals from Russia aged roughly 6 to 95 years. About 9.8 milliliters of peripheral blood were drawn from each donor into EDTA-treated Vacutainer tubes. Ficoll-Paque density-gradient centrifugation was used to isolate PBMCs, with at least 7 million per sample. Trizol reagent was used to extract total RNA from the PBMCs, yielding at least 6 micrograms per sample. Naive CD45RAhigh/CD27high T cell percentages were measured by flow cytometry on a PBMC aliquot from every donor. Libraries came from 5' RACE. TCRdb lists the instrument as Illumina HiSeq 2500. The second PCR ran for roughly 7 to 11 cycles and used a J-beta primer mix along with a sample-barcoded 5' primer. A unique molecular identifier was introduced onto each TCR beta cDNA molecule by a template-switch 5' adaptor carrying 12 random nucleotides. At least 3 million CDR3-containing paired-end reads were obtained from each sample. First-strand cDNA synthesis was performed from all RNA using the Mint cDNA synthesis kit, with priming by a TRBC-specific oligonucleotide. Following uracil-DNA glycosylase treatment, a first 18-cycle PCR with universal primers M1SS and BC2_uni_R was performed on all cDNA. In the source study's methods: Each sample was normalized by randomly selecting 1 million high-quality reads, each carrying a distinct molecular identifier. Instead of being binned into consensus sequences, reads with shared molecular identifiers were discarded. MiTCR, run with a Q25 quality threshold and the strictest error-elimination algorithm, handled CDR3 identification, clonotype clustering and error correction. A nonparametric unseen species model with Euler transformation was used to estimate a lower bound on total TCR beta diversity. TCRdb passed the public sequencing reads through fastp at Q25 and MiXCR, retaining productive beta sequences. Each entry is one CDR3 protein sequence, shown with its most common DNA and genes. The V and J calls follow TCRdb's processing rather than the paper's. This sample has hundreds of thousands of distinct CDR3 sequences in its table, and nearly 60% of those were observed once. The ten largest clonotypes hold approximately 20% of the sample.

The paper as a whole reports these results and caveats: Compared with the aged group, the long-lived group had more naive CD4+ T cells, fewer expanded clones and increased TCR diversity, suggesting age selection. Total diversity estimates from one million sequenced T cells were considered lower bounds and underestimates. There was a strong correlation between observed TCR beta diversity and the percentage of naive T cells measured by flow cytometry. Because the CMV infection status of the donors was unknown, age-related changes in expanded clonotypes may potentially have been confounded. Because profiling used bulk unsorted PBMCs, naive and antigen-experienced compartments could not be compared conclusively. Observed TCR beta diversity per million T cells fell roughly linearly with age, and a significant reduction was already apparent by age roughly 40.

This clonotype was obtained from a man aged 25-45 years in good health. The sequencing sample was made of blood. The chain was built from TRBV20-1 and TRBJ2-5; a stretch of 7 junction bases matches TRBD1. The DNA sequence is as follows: TGCAGTGCTAGGAGGGGGCCCGTCTCCGTGGGTGAGCAGTACTTC. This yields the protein CSARRGPVSVGEQYF.